This T cell receptor beta chain was identified in a study of cytomegalovirus exposure and HLA in healthy donors. Worth noting for this clone: Its target is unknown.

Notes on the study in general: TCR beta chain V- and J-gene trimming was linked, in a later analysis, to a missense variant in DCLRE1C.

PCR used 60 Vbeta primers and 13 Jbeta primers. Libraries were prepared by immunoSEQ multiplex PCR; TCRdb keeps only in-frame clonotypes and omits some of them. The sample lists about 86,000 clones, 70% to 80% occurring once. The V end was cut by 0 bases, the J end by 3 bases, with 16 bases between. Germline values: CDR1 SQVTM, CDR2 ANQGSEA. The CDR3 extends over 16 amino acids. V gene TRBV29-1 combines with J gene TRBJ2-3, with a tentative D call TRBD2 (6 bases). The clonotype comes from a man between 60 and 70 years old in good health and CMV-seronegative. The specimen was PBMCs. CDR3 in amino acids: CSVEEGWAGGTDTQYF. The CDR3 bases are TGCAGCGTTGAAGAGGGCTGGGCTGGAGGGACAGATACGCAGTATTTT.